The next 21 T cell receptor beta chains were all read from a single sample in a study of CXCR3-negative and CXCR3-positive naive CD8 T cells. Whole-study findings and limits: Relative to CXCR3-negative naive cells, CXCR3-positive naive cells had more hydrophobic TRB CDR3s.

Researchers prepared the TRB cDNA libraries using 5' RACE with UMI labels. TCRdb reanalyzed the 5' RACE reads and collapses them to one entry per CDR3 protein, without DNA. Its table lists tens of thousands of distinct CDR3 sequences. The antigens these receptors bind are not known. Sequenced: naive CXCR3+ CD8+ T cells from blood. Subset noted: CD45RO-CCR7+CD27+CD95- naive CD8+ T cells expressing CXCR3 (TNR3+). The receptor source for this set is a human donor in good health. Some clones in this sample may be carry-over from other donors' samples.

This sequence joins TRBV24-1 and TRBJ2-3; checking the TCRdb D call of TRBD1 is not possible without DNA. Germline V gene sequence: CDR1 KGHDR, CDR2 SFDVKD. CDR3 length: 13 residues. The CDR3 region is CATSDFPGDTQYF.

The rearrangement links TRBV7-8 to TRBJ1-4; TCRdb reports TRBD1, a call that lacks DNA to check it against. Germline-derived CDR1 and CDR2 are SGHVS and FQNEAQ. CDR3 length equals 17 residues. The CDR3 protein is CASSIPGQGFTNEKLFF.

V is TRBV7-6 and J is TRBJ2-7; TCRdb indicates TRBD1, and absent DNA this call remains unverified. CDR3 size: 17 residues. Looked up from germline, CDR1 is SGHVS and CDR2 is FNYEAQ. The CDR3 sequence is CASSLVRTGEGSYEQYF.

The chain recombines TRBV7-7 with TRBJ2-1; as DNA is missing, the TRBD2 call by TCRdb cannot be tested. There are 16 residues in the CDR3. Germline V gene lookup returns CDR1 SSHAT and CDR2 FNYEAQ (reference sequence). CDR3 residues: CASSLVSGSSYNEQFF. Full variable domain (remainder filled in from reference TRBV7-7 and TRBJ2-1): GAGVSQSPRYKVTKRGQDVTLRCDPISSHATLYWYQQALGQGPEFLTYFNYEAQPDKSGLPSDRFSAERPEGSISTLTIQRTEQRDSAMYRCASSLVSGSSYNEQFFGPGTRLTVL.

This sequence joins TRBV29-1 and TRBJ2-1; TCRdb's D call, TRBD2, is unchecked because there is no DNA. The germline CDR1 and CDR2 sequences are SQVTM and ANQGSEA. The CDR3 sequence is 13 residues long. The CDR3 loop reads CSERVASYNEQFF.

This sequence joins TRBV6-2 or TRBV6-3 and TRBJ2-7; checking the TCRdb D call of TRBD1 is not possible without DNA. Germline V gives CDR1 MNHEY, CDR2 SVGEGT. The CDR3 totals 15 residues. CDR3 amino acids: CASETGTGSSYEQYF.

The rearrangement links TRBV15 to TRBJ2-7. The CDR3 consists of 12 residues. CDR1 and CDR2 (germline): LNHNV, YYDKDF (reference sequence). CDR3 in amino acids: CATSNYAYEQYF.

V is TRBV11-3 and J is TRBJ2-1; TCRdb's D call, TRBD2, is unchecked because there is no DNA. The CDR3 loop spans 15 amino acids. Germline CDR1 SGHNT, CDR2 YENEEA. CDR3: CASSLGGNSGVEQFF.

V usage is TRBV11-2 and J usage is TRBJ1-2. There are 16 residues in the CDR3. The V gene's germline CDR1 is SGHAT and CDR2 FQNNGV. CDR3 region: CASSSDLGKSVYGYTF.

The chain links TRBV7-8 to TRBJ1-1. Germline V gene sequence: CDR1 SGHVS, CDR2 FQNEAQ. The CDR3 runs 14 residues. CDR3 protein: CASSLNYGNTEAFF.

The genes are TRBV28 and TRBJ2-5; TCRdb indicates TRBD1, and absent DNA this call remains unverified. The germline V gene has CDR1 MDHEN and CDR2 SYDVKM. This CDR3 is 16 amino acids long. CDR3 region: CASSLLGTGDRETQYF.

The rearrangement joins TRBV7-6 to TRBJ2-7; absent DNA, TCRdb's TRBD1 call cannot be checked. This CDR3 comprises 15 residues. The germline CDR1 and CDR2 sequences are SGHVS and FNYEAQ. CDR3 sequence reads: CASSLGDRAPYEQYF.

The chain is built from TRBV11-2 and TRBJ2-7; checking the TCRdb D call of TRBD1 is not possible without DNA. Germline loops: CDR1 SGHAT, CDR2 FQNNGV. The CDR3 runs to 14 residues. The CDR3: CASSPGVRPYEQYF.

The chain is built from TRBV7-6 and TRBJ2-1; TCRdb returns TRBD1, unconfirmable since there is no DNA. CDR1 SGHVS and CDR2 FNYEAQ come from the germline V gene. This CDR3 spans 15 amino acids. The CDR3 reads CASSWDRAVGNEQFF.

The chain employs TRBV15 and TRBJ1-2; as DNA is missing, the TRBD1 call by TCRdb cannot be tested. Germline-derived CDR1 and CDR2 are LNHNV and YYDKDF (reference sequence). CDR3 length: 14 amino acids. CDR3 loop: CATSIETGGYGYTF.

The CDR3 loop is CASSFRGGVGGMNTEAFF. The V and J genes are TRBV28 and TRBJ1-1; TCRdb calls TRBD1, which cannot be checked without DNA. Germline assignment: CDR1 MDHEN and CDR2 SYDVKM. CDR3 length: 18 amino acids.

This chain uses TRBV7-3 with TRBJ1-1; the TCRdb D gene call, TRBD1, has no DNA to confirm it. The CDR3 is made up of 15 amino acids. Germline values: CDR1 SGHTA, CDR2 FQGTGA. The CDR3: CASSFSGTGETEAFF.

The chain is built from TRBV2 and TRBJ1-1. The CDR3 totals 13 residues. Germline V CDR1 and CDR2: SNHLY, FYNNEI. CDR3 in amino acids: CASSVVITKGAFF.

The J gene is TRBJ2-2, the V gene TRBV7-3; the TRBD2 assignment by TCRdb is unverifiable without DNA. This CDR3 contains 16 residues. Germline loops: CDR1 SGHTA, CDR2 FQGTGA. The CDR3 region is CASSSRLAANTGELFF.

The chain links TRBV29-1 to TRBJ1-5; the TCRdb D gene call, TRBD1, has no DNA to confirm it. The CDR3 totals 13 residues. Germline V gene lookup returns CDR1 SQVTM and CDR2 ANQGSEA. The CDR3 protein is CSAMTGNNQPQHF.

The chain recombines TRBV11-2 with TRBJ2-7; TCRdb's D gene call, TRBD2, goes unchecked for lack of DNA. This CDR3 region has 14 residues. CDR1 and CDR2 from the germline V gene are SGHAT and FQNNGV. Here the CDR3 reads CASSPAYFSYEQYF.